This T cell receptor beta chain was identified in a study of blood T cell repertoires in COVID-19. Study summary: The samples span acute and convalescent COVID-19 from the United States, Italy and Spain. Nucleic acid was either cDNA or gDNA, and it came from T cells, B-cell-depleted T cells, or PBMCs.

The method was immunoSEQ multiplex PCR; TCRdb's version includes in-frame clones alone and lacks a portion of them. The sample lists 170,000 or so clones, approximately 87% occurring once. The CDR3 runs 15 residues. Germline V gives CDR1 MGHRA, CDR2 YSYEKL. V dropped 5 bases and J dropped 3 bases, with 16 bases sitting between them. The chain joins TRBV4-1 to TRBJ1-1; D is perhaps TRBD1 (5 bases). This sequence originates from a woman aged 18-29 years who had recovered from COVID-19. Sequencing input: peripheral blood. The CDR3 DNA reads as TGCGCCAGCAGCAACCGCCCGGGACTCGACACTGAAGCTTTCTTT. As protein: CASSNRPGLDTEAFF.